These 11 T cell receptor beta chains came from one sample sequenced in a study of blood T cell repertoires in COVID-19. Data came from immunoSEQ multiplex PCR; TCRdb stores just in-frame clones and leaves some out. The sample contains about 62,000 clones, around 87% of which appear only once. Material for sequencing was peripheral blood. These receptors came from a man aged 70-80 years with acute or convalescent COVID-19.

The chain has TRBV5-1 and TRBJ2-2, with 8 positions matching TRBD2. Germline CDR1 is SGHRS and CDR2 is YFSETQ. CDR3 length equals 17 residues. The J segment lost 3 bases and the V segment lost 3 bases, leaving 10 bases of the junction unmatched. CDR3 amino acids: CASSSHGTGGDTGELFF. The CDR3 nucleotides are TGCGCCAGCAGCTCCCATGGAACGGGGGGGGACACCGGGGAGCTGTTTTTT.

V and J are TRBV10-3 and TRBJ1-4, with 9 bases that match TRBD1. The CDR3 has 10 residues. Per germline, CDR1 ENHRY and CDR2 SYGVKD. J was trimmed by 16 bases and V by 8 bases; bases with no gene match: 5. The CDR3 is CAIGDRDRFF. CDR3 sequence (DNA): TGTGCCATCGGGGACAGGGACAGGTTTTTT.

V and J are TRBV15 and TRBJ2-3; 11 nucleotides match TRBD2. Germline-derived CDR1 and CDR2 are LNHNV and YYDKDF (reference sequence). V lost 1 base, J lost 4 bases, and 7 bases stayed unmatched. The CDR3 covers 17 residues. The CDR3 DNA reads TGTGCCACCAGCAGAGGGTTTACTAGCGGGAGACCAGATACGCAGTATTTT. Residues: CATSRGFTSGRPDTQYF.

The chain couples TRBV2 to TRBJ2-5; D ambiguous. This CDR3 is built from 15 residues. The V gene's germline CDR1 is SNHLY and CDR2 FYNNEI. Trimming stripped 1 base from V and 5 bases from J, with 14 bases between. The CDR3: CASSEGILRRETQYF. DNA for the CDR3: TGTGCCAGCAGTGAAGGAATACTCCGCCGGGAGACCCAGTACTTC.

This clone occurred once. CDR3 bases: TGTGCCAGCAGTTTAGCGGGAGGGAAAGAGACCCAGTACTTC. It is translated as CASSLAGGKETQYF. This chain links TRBV28 with TRBJ2-5; 9 bases agree with TRBD2. This CDR3 contains 14 residues. Germline CDR1 and CDR2: MDHEN and SYDVKM. J was trimmed by 3 bases and V by 2 bases; bases with no gene match: 1. The variable domain in full, with the rest retrieved from reference TRBV28 and TRBJ2-5, is DVKVTQSSRYLVKRTGEKVFLECVQDMDHENMFWYRQDPGLGLRLIYFSYDVKMKEKGDIPEGYSVSREKKERFSLILESASTNQTSMYLCASSLAGGKETQYFGPGTRLLVL.

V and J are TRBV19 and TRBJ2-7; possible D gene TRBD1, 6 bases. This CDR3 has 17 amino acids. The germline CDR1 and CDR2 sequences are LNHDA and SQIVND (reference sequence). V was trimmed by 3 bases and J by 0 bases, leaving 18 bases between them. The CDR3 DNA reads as TGTGCCAGTAGTATTTCCAGTCGACAGGCGAGCTCCTACGAGCAGTACTTC. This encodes CASSISSRQASSYEQYF. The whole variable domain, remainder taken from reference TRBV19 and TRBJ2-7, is DGGITQSPKYLFRKEGQNVTLSCEQNLNHDAMYWYRQDPGQGLRLIYYSQIVNDFQKGDIAEGYSVSREKKESFPLTVTSAQKNPTAFYLCASSISSRQASSYEQYFGPGTRLTVT.

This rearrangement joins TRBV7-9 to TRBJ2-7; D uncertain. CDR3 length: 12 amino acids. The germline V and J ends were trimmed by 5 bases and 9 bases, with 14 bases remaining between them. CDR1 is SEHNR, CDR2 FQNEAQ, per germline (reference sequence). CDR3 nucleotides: TGTGCCAGCAGCGGATTAACAGTCCTGCAGTACTTC. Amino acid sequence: CASSGLTVLQYF.

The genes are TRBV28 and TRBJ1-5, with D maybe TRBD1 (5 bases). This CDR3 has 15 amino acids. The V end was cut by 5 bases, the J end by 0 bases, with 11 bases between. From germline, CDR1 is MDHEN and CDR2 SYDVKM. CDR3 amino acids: CASSIRQNSNQPQHF. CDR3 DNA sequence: TGTGCCAGCAGTATCAGACAGAATAGCAATCAGCCCCAGCATTTT.

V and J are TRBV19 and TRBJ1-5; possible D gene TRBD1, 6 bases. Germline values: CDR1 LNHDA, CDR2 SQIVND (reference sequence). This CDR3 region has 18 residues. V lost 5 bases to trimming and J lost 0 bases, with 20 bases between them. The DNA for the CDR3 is TGTGCCAGTAGTTCCGGACAGTGGAGCCAATATAGCAATCAGCCCCAGCATTTT. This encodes CASSSGQWSQYSNQPQHF.

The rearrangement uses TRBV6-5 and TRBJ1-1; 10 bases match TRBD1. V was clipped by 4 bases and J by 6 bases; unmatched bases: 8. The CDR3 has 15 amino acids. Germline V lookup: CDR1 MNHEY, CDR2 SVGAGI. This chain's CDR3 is CASSSRQGAGSEAFF. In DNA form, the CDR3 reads TGTGCCAGCAGTTCCCGACAGGGGGCAGGCTCTGAAGCTTTCTTT.

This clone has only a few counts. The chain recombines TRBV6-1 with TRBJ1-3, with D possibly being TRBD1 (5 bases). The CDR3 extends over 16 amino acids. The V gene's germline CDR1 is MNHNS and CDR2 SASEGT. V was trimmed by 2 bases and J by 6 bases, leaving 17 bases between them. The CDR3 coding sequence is TGTGCCAGCAGTGAAAAGGAGGGGCAGGCCCTAAACACCATATATTTT. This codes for CASSEKEGQALNTIYF.